This T cell receptor beta chain stems from a study of T cell repertoires in cytomegalovirus infection. The wider study: Based on public TCR beta signatures, there were indications of CMV infection and of a matching HLA type.

TCRdb analysed the reads with MiXCR anew, one entry per CDR3 protein. The data show around 140,000 distinct CDR3 sequences, about 6.1% seen once. Turning to this clonotype: Its antigen is undetermined.

V dropped 2 bases and J dropped 0 bases, with 7 bases sitting between them. Germline V gives CDR1 MGHRA, CDR2 YSYEKL. This CDR3 contains 14 residues. Study-wide points: In two of eight donors, the top clonotype was HLA-C-restricted CMV-specific.

The genes are TRBV4-1 and TRBJ1-1; D gene uncertain. The clonotype originates from a human donor in good health (CMV status not recorded). Some clones in this sample may be carry-over from other donors' samples. What was sequenced was PBMCs. CDR3 residues: CASSQNGLNTEAFF. The CDR3 DNA follows: TGCGCCAGCAGCCAAAATGGTCTGAACACTGAAGCTTTCTTT.